This TCR beta chain was recorded in a study of regulatory T cells in long-lasting Graves disease. Documented time point: persistent/refractory GD, antithyroid drugs over 5 years with positive TRAb. Extracted RNA from PBMCs served as the source of the TCR library. In regard to this clonotype: The antigen is not known. A much larger clone differs by one base, so this may be a read error.

CDR1 and CDR2 (germline): DFQATT, SNEGSKA (reference sequence). V shed 3 bases and J shed 6 bases, with 27 bases lying between them. The CDR3 extends over 17 amino acids. The study's findings and limits: New patients shared fewer public clonotypes (roughly 990) than persistent patients did (roughly 2,700). Persistent disease samples used TRBV28, TRBJ1-2 and TRBJ2-5 preferentially.

In building TCR beta libraries, iRepertoire HTBI primers were used together with Arm-PCR of CDR3 regions. A single record per CDR3 protein comes from TCRdb applying MiXCR to the multiplex PCR reads. The sample yields 450,000 or so distinct CDR3 sequences, about 22% seen once. The rearrangement uses TRBV20-1 and TRBJ2-7, with a weak D call TRBD2 (6 bases). The sample here was peripheral blood mononuclear cells (PBMCs), taken when the disease was refractory, from a patient treated with antithyroid drugs. The origin of this receptor is a female donor with Graves disease. In DNA form, the CDR3 reads TGCAGTGCTAGCCTTTCTTTAACTAGCAGGAGGGCCTTCGAGCAGTACTTC. This gives the protein CSASLSLTSRRAFEQYF.